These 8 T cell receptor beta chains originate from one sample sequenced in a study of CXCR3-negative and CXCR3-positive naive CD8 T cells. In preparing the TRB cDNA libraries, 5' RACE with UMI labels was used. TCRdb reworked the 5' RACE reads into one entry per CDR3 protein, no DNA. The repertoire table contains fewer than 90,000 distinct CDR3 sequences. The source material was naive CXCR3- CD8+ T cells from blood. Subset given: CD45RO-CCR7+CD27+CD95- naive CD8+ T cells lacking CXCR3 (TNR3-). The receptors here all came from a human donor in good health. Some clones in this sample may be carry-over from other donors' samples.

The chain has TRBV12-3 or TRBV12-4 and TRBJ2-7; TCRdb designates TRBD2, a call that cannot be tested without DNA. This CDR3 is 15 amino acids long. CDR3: CASSWGLAGGYEQYF.

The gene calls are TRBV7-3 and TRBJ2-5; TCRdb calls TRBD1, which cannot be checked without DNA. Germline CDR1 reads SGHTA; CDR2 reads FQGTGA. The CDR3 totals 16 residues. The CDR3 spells CASSPTDRSLQETQYF.

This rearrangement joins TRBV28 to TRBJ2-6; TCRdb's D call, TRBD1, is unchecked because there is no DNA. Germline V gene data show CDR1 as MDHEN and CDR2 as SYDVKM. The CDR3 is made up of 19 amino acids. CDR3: CASSPPLLTGSSGANVLTF.

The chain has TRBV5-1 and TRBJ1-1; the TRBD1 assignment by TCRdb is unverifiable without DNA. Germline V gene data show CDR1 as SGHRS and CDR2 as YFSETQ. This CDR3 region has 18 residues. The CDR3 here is CASSAEGTGTIMNTEAFF.

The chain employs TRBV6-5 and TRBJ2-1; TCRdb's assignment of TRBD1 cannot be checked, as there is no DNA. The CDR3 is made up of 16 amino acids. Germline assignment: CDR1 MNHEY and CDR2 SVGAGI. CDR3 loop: CASSYRVLSTNNEQFF.

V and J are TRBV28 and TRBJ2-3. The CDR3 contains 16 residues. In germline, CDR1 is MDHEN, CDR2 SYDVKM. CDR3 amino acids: CASSFRLAIITDTQYF.

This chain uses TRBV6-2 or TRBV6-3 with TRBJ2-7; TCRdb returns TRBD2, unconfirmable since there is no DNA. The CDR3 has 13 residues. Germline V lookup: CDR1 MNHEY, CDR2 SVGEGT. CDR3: CASSYESLAVQYF.

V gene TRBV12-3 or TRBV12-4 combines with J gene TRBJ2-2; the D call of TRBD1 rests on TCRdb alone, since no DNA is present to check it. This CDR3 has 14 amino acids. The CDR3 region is CASSFDRDTGELFF.